Given below is one TCR beta chain in context. The RNA input was about 0.5 to 1 ug, and it was reverse transcribed with random hexamers. Using its own MiXCR run on the immunoSEQ multiplex PCR reads, TCRdb lists one record per CDR3 protein. Seen here are tens of thousands of distinct CDR3 sequences, roughly 93% observed once, and the top ten hold 0.27%. The data were obtained in a study of CD8 T cells in Susac syndrome. Sequencing of TCR beta was carried out in blood CD8+ and CD4+ T cells. Germline CDR1 is ENHRY and CDR2 is SYGVKD. The CDR3 loop spans 13 amino acids. V dropped 7 bases and J dropped 7; count of bases not matched to a gene: 6.

The source material was CD8+ T cells from PBMCs. V usage is TRBV10-3 and J usage is TRBJ1-2; 10 bases map to TRBD1. The clonotype comes from a human donor in good health. This CDR3 reads CAITQGQGTGYTF. CDR3 nucleotides: TGTGCCATCACCCAGGGACAGGGGACTGGCTACACCTTC.